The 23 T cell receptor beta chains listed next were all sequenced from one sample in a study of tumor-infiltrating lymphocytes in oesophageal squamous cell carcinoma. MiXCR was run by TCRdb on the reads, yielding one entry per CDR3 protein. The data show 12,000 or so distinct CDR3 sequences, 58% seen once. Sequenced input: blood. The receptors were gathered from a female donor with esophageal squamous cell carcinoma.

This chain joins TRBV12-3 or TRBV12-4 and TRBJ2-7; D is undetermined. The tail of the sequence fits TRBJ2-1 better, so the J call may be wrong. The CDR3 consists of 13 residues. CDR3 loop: CASSFLGSNEQFF. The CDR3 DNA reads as TGTGCCAGCAGTTTTTTGGGGTCCAATGAGCAGTTCTTC.

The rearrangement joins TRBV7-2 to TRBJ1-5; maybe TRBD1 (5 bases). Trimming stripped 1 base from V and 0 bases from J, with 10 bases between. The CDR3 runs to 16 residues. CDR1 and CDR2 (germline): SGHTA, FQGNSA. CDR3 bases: TGTGCCAGCAGCTTAGTAGGCGGGGGTAGCAATCAGCCCCAGCATTTT. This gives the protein CASSLVGGGSNQPQHF.

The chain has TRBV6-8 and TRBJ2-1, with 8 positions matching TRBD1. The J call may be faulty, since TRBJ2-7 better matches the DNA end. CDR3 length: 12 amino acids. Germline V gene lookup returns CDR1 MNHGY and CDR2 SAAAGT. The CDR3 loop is CASSGQGYEQYF. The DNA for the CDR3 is TGTGCCAGCAGCGGACAGGGCTACGAGCAGTACTTC.

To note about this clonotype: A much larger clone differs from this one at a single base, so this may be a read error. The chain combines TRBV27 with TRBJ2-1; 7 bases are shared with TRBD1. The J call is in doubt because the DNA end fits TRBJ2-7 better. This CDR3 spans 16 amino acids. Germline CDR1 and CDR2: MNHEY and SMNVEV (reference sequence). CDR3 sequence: CASSLGGQAFYNEQYF. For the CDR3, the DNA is TGTGCCAGCAGCCTAGGAGGACAGGCGTTCTACAATGAGCAGTACTTC.

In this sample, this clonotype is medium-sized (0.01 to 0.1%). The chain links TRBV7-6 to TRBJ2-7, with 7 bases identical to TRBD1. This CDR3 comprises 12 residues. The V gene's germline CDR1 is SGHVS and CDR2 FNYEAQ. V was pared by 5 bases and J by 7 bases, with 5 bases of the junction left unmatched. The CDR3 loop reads CASSLRQGEQYF. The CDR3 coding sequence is TGTGCCAGCAGCCTAAGACAGGGTGAGCAGTACTTC.

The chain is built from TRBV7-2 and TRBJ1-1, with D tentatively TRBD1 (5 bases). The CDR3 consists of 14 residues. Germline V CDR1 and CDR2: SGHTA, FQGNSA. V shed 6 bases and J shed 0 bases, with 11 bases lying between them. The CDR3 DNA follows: TGTGCCAGCAGTCCAGGACACCTGAACACTGAAGCTTTCTTT. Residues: CASSPGHLNTEAFF.

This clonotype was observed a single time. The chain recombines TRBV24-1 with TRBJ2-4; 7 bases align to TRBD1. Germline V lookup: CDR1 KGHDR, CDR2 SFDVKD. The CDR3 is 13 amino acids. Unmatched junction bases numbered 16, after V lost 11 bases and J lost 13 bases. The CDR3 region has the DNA TGTGCCAGCAGGGGGAGCTCCTACAATGAGCAGTACTTC. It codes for CASRGSSYNEQYF.

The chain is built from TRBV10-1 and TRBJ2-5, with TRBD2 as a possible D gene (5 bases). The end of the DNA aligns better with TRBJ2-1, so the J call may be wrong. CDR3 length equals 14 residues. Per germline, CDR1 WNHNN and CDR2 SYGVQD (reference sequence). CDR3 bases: TGCGCCAGCAGTGAGAGCGGAACCTACAATGAGCAGTTCTTC. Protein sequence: CASSESGTYNEQFF.

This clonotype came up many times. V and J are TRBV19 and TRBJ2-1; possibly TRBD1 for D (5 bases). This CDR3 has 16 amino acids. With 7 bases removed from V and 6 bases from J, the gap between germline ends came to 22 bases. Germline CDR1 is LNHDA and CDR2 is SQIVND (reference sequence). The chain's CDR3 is CASTKAHRQRRNEQFF. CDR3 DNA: TGTGCCAGTACCAAGGCCCACAGGCAGAGGCGCAATGAGCAGTTCTTC.

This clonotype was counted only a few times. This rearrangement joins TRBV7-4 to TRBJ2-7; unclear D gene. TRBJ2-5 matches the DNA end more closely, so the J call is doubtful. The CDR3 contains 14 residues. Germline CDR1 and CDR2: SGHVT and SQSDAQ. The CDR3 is CASSLGTGQETQYF. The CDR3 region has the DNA TGTGCCAGCAGCTTAGGGACGGGCCAAGAGACCCAGTACTTC.

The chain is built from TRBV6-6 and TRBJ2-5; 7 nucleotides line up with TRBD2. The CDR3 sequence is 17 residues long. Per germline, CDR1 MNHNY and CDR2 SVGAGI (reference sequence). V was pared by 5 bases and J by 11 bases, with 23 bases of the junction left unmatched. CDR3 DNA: TGTGCCAGCAGTCGAGCCGGGGCGGGAGTAACCCGCGGCGGGCAGTACTTC. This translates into CASSRAGAGVTRGGQYF.

The CDR3 DNA reads as TGTGCCAGCAGCTTATCTTGGGATGAGACCCAGTACTTC. It is translated as CASSLSWDETQYF. V and J are TRBV7-2 and TRBJ2-7; D uncertain. The DNA end is a closer match to TRBJ2-5, so the J assignment may be wrong. Germline V gene lookup returns CDR1 SGHTA and CDR2 FQGNSA. CDR3 length: 13 amino acids.

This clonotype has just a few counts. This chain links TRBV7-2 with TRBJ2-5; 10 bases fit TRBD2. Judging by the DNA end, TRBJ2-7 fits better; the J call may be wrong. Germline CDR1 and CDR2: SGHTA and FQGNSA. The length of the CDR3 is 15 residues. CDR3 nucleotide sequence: TGTGCCAGCAGGATAAAAGCGGGAGGGCCAGGCGAGCAGTACTTC. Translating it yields CASRIKAGGPGEQYF.

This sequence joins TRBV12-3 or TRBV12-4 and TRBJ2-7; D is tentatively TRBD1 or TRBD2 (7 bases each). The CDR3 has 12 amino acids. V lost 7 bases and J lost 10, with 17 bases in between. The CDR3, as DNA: TGTGCCAGCAACTGGGAGGGGGCAACCCAGTACTTC. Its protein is CASNWEGATQYF.

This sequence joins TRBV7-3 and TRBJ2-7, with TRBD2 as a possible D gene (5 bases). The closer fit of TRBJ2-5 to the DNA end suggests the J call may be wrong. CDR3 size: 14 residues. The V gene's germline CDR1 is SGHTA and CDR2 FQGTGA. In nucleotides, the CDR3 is TGTGCCAGCAGCCCTAGGGCGGGTAGCGAGACCCAGTACTTC. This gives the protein CASSPRAGSETQYF.

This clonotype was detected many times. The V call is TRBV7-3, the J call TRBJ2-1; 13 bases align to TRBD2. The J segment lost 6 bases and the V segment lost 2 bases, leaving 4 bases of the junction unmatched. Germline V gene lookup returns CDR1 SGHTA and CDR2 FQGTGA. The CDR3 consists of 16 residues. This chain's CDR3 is CASSLSWTSGGNEQFF. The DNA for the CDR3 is TGTGCCAGCAGCTTATCCTGGACTAGCGGGGGCAATGAGCAGTTCTTC.

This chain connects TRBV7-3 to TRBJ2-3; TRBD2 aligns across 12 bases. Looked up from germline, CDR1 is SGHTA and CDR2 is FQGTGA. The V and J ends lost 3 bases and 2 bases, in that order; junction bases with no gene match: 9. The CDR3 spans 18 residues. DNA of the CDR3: TGTGCCAGCAGCTTGCTAGCGGGAGGGCCAGACCTCACAGATACGCAGTATTTT. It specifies CASSLLAGGPDLTDTQYF. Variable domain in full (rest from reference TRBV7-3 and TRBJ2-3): GAGVSQTPSNKVTEKGKYVELRCDPISGHTALYWYRQSLGQGPEFLIYFQGTGAADDSGLPNDRFFAVRPEGSVSTLKIQRTERGDSAVYLCASSLLAGGPDLTDTQYFGPGTRLTVL.

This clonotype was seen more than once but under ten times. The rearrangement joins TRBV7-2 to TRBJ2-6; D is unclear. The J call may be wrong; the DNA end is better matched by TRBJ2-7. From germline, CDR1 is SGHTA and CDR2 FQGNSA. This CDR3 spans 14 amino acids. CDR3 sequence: CASSLEGRRYEQYF. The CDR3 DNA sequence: TGTGCCAGCAGCTTAGAGGGTAGGAGATACGAGCAGTACTTC.

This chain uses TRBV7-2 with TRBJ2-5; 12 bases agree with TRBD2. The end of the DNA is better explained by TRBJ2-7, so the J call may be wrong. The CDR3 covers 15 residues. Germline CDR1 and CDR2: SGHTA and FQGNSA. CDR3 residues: CASSLRTSGIYEQYF. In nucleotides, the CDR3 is TGTGCCAGCAGCTTAAGGACTAGCGGGATTTACGAGCAGTACTTC.

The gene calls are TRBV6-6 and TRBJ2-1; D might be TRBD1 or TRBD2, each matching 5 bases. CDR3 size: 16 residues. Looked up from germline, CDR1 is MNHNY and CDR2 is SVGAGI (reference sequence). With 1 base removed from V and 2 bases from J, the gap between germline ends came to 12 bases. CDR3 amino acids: CASSYYGDAPYNEQFF. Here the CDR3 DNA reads TGTGCCAGCAGTTACTACGGGGACGCTCCCTACAATGAGCAGTTCTTC.

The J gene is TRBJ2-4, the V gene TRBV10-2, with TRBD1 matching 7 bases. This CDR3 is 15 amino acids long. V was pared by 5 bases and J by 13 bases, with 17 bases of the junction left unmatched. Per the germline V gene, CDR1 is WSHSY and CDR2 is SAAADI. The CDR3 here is CASSHVDRAKGEQYF. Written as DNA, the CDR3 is TGCGCCAGCAGTCACGTCGACAGGGCCAAAGGGGAGCAGTACTTC.

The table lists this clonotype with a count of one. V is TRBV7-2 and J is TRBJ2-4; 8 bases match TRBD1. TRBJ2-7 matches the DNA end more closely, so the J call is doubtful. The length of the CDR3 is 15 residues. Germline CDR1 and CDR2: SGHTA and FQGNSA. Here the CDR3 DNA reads TGTGCCAGCAGCTATGGACAGGGATGGCCCTACGAGCAGTACTTC. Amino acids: CASSYGQGWPYEQYF.

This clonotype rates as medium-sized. CDR3 coding DNA: TGTGCCAGCAGCCTAATACAGGGGGCGAACACTGAAGCTTTCTTT. This encodes CASSLIQGANTEAFF. This chain uses TRBV11-2 with TRBJ1-1, with 9 bases that match TRBD1. CDR3 size: 15 residues. Germline CDR1 and CDR2: SGHAT and FQNNGV. The trim removed 5 bases at V and 1 base at J, leaving 5 bases unmatched.